This is a list of T cell receptor beta chains from one sample in a study of spatial heterogeneity in lung cancer. TCRdb itself ran the 5' RACE reads through MiXCR, one entry per CDR3 protein. This sample has around 74,000 distinct CDR3 sequences, with 13% found just once. Sequences were derived from PBMCs, sampled at surgery. The origin of the receptors is a male donor with early-stage non-small cell lung cancer. Both conserved end residues are part of each CDR3. Each record gives: CDR3 protein, CDR3 DNA, V gene, J gene, clone size, D gene. A D gene is named only where the DNA matches it firmly. Clone size is stated in some rows and not others, as once, few, many or a class when expanded.

CDR3 protein: CASSSLGTGGRNEQFF
CDR3 DNA: TGTGCCAGCAGTTCGCTTGGGACAGGGGGTCGCAATGAGCAGTTCTTC
V gene: TRBV27
J gene: TRBJ2-1
clone size: few
D gene: TRBD1

CDR3 protein: CASTPGRGYSFF
CDR3 DNA: TGTGCCAGCACTCCGGGGAGGGGATACAGCTTCTTC
V gene: TRBV12-3/TRBV12-4
J gene: TRBJ2-1
clone size: few
D gene: TRBD2

CDR3 protein: CASSLAVQGVYEQYF
CDR3 DNA: TGTGCCAGCAGCTTGGCCGTCCAGGGGGTCTACGAGCAGTACTTC
V gene: TRBV5-6
J gene: TRBJ2-7
clone size: many
D gene: TRBD1

CDR3 protein: CSVESINYGYTF
CDR3 DNA: TGCAGCGTTGAATCCATAAACTATGGCTACACCTTC
V gene: TRBV29-1
J gene: TRBJ1-2
clone size: many
D gene: .

CDR3 protein: CASSEEGADTQYF
CDR3 DNA: TGTGCCAGCAGTGAAGAAGGGGCAGATACGCAGTATTTT
V gene: TRBV2
J gene: TRBJ2-3
clone size: many
D gene: .

CDR3 protein: CASSVRAGDTEAFF
CDR3 DNA: TGTGCCAGCAGTGTTCGAGCTGGAGACACTGAAGCTTTCTTT
V gene: TRBV6-5
J gene: TRBJ1-1
clone size: few
D gene: .

CDR3 protein: CSATITGNTIYF
CDR3 DNA: TGCAGTGCTACTATTACTGGAAACACCATATATTTT
V gene: TRBV20-1
J gene: TRBJ1-3
clone size: .
D gene: .

CDR3 protein: CSIRDSLLSTEAFF
CDR3 DNA: TGCAGTATCCGGGACAGCCTCTTAAGCACTGAAGCTTTCTTT
V gene: TRBV20-1
J gene: TRBJ1-1
clone size: .
D gene: TRBD1

CDR3 protein: CASSKSSTSSYNEQFF
CDR3 DNA: TGTGCCAGCAGCAAATCTAGCACTAGCTCCTACAATGAGCAGTTCTTC
V gene: TRBV7-2
J gene: TRBJ2-1
clone size: .
D gene: .

CDR3 protein: CASTYPEGGTDTQYF
CDR3 DNA: TGTGCCAGCACCTACCCTGAGGGGGGCACAGATACGCAGTATTTT
V gene: TRBV7-2
J gene: TRBJ2-3
clone size: .
D gene: .